Presented here are 19 T cell receptor beta chains from one specimen sequenced in a study of blood T cell repertoires in COVID-19. Using immunoSEQ multiplex PCR, the repertoire was profiled, and TCRdb retains in-frame clones only, with some absent. The sample has a few hundred thousand clones, less than 90% seen once. The sequencing input was peripheral blood. The origin of the receptors is a man aged 55 to 70 who had recovered from COVID-19.

The rearrangement joins TRBV5-1 to TRBJ1-5; D remains ambiguous. The V gene lost 1 base and the J gene lost 3 bases, with 11 bases spanning the gap. Looked up from germline, CDR1 is SGHRS and CDR2 is YFSETQ. The CDR3 extends over 15 amino acids. CDR3 protein: CASSLTADYNQPQHF. For the CDR3, the DNA is TGCGCCAGCAGCTTGACGGCCGACTACAATCAGCCCCAGCATTTT. The variable domain in full, with the rest retrieved from reference TRBV5-1 and TRBJ1-5, is KAGVTQTPRYLIKTRGQQVTLSCSPISGHRSVSWYQQTPGQGLQFLFEYFSETQRNKGNFPGRFSGRQFSNSRSEMNVSTLELGDSALYLCASSLTADYNQPQHFGDGTRLSIL.

The chain employs TRBV7-8 and TRBJ2-5, with 8 bases aligning to TRBD2. CDR1 and CDR2 from the germline V gene are SGHVS and FQNEAQ. The CDR3 runs 14 residues. V was clipped by 3 bases and J by 5 bases; unmatched bases: 5. CDR3 residues: CASSFGASGETQYF. The CDR3 DNA is TGTGCCAGCAGCTTTGGTGCTAGCGGGGAGACCCAGTACTTC.

This clone was detected only once. This rearrangement joins TRBV6-5 to TRBJ1-1; D unclear. V was trimmed by 0 bases and J by 9 bases, leaving 14 bases between them. Germline V gives CDR1 MNHEY, CDR2 SVGAGI. The CDR3 totals 14 residues. Here the CDR3 reads CASSYSRETRKAFF. Here the CDR3 DNA reads TGTGCCAGCAGTTACTCTAGGGAGACCAGAAAAGCTTTCTTT.

The chain combines TRBV11-2 with TRBJ1-6; 7 bases fit TRBD1. Germline V lookup: CDR1 SGHAT, CDR2 FQNNGV. The trim removed 4 bases at V and 7 bases at J, leaving 16 bases unmatched. This CDR3 spans 18 amino acids. The CDR3 DNA sequence: TGTGCCAGCAGCTGGACTGCAGGGGGTGGCTTGACAAATTCACCCCTCCACTTT. It codes for CASSWTAGGGLTNSPLHF. The whole variable domain, remainder taken from reference TRBV11-2 and TRBJ1-6, is EAGVAQSPRYKIIEKRQSVAFWCNPISGHATLYWYQQILGQGPKLLIQFQNNGVVDDSQLPKDRFSAERLKGVDSTLKIQPAKLEDSAVYLCASSWTAGGGLTNSPLHFGNGTRLTVT.

The chain combines TRBV6-6 with TRBJ2-3; 7 positions match TRBD2. Unmatched junction bases numbered 5, after V lost 0 bases and J lost 2 bases. Germline-derived CDR1 and CDR2 are MNHNY and SVGAGI (reference sequence). CDR3 size: 16 residues. The CDR3 DNA follows: TGTGCCAGCAGTTACTCGTGGGGGGGTAACACAGATACGCAGTATTTT. Encoded protein: CASSYSWGGNTDTQYF.

The chain recombines TRBV5-4 with TRBJ2-1, with D perhaps matching TRBD2 (6 bases). Trimming took 0 bases from V and 3 from J, leaving 13 bases between them. Germline V gene sequence: CDR1 SGHNT, CDR2 YYREEE (reference sequence). This CDR3 has 16 amino acids. The CDR3 loop is CASSLANAGYYNEQFF. CDR3 nucleotide sequence: TGTGCCAGCAGCTTGGCCAATGCGGGGTACTACAATGAGCAGTTCTTC.

The rearrangement links TRBV7-2 to TRBJ1-1; D unresolved. Looked up from germline, CDR1 is SGHTA and CDR2 is FQGNSA. The CDR3 sequence is 14 residues long. Trimming pared 3 bases from V and 3 bases from J, leaving 11 bases between. The CDR3 sequence: CASSFQAPHTEAFF. CDR3 nucleotides: TGTGCCAGCAGCTTCCAAGCCCCTCACACTGAAGCTTTCTTT.

A few counts support this clone. The chain uses TRBV6-1 and TRBJ1-2, with a tentative D call TRBD1 (6 bases). The CDR3 is 21 amino acids. V was trimmed by 0 bases and J by 2 bases, leaving 28 bases between them. The germline CDR1 and CDR2 sequences are MNHNS and SASEGT. The DNA for the CDR3 is TGTGCCAGCAGTGAAGCGCGAGCCGGGGGGCCGCGACACAAGAACAACTATGGCTACACCTTC. Protein sequence: CASSEARAGGPRHKNNYGYTF.

This clone occurred once. The chain uses TRBV19 and TRBJ2-3; a possible D gene is TRBD2 (5 bases). Germline CDR1 and CDR2: LNHDA and SQIVND (reference sequence). The germline V and J ends were trimmed by 3 bases and 0 bases, with 10 bases remaining between them. The CDR3 loop spans 15 amino acids. CDR3 bases: TGTGCCAGTAGTATTCCCTCGGGGAGCACAGATACGCAGTATTTT. This encodes CASSIPSGSTDTQYF.

The V gene is TRBV12-3 or TRBV12-4, the J gene TRBJ2-1, with 7 nucleotides matching TRBD2. The CDR3 extends over 13 amino acids. After removal of 7 bases from V and 9 bases from J, the junction contained 9 bases not matched to a gene. CDR3: CASTKGGLREQFF. As DNA, the CDR3 is TGTGCCAGCACTAAGGGAGGGCTTCGTGAGCAGTTCTTC.

The table lists this clone with a count of one. This chain joins TRBV10-3 and TRBJ1-5; 7 nucleotides align to TRBD1. The CDR3 is made up of 14 amino acids. In germline, CDR1 is ENHRY, CDR2 SYGVKD. V was clipped by 11 bases and J by 3 bases; unmatched bases: 10. This chain's CDR3 is CASAPGQLNQPQHF. The CDR3 DNA reads TGTGCCTCCGCACCGGGACAGCTCAATCAGCCCCAGCATTTT.

V usage is TRBV27 and J usage is TRBJ1-1; D is perhaps TRBD1 (6 bases). This CDR3 spans 13 amino acids. Trimming removed 6 bases at V and 4 bases at J, with 12 bases between. CDR1 and CDR2 from the germline V gene are MNHEY and SMNVEV (reference sequence). The CDR3 is CASSPRGFTEAFF. The CDR3 bases are TGTGCCAGCAGCCCAAGGGGGTTCACTGAAGCTTTCTTT.

DNA for the CDR3: TGTGCCATCGCGCCGGGACAGGGTTATTACAATGAGCAGTTCTTC. It encodes CAIAPGQGYYNEQFF. The chain is built from TRBV10-3 and TRBJ2-1, with 9 bases lining up with TRBD1. CDR3 length: 15 residues. J gave up 4 bases and V 8 bases, and 9 bases lay outside the gene matches. The V gene's germline CDR1 is ENHRY and CDR2 SYGVKD.

The V call is TRBV9, the J call TRBJ2-2; D remains ambiguous. The V gene's germline CDR1 is SGDLS and CDR2 YYNGEE. The V and J ends lost 5 bases and 0 bases respectively, with 11 bases between them. CDR3 size: 15 residues. The chain's CDR3 is CASRAHVSNTGELFF. The CDR3 DNA reads TGTGCCAGCAGGGCACACGTATCGAACACCGGGGAGCTGTTTTTT. Drawing the rest from reference TRBV9 and TRBJ2-2, the complete variable domain is DSGVTQTPKHLITATGQRVTLRCSPRSGDLSVYWYQQSLDQGLQFLIQYYNGEERAKGNILERFSAQQFPDLHSELNLSSLELGDSALYFCASRAHVSNTGELFFGEGSRLTVL.

In DNA form, the CDR3 reads TGTGCCAGTAGTTATCGGGACAGGGGTGCTAGGATCAGGCCCCAGCATTTT. Translation: CASSYRDRGARIRPQHF. The rearrangement joins TRBV19 to TRBJ1-5; 10 bases align to TRBD1. Germline V gene data show CDR1 as LNHDA and CDR2 as SQIVND (reference sequence). V was clipped by 5 bases and J by 9 bases; unmatched bases: 16. The length of the CDR3 is 17 residues.

The rearrangement uses TRBV7-8 and TRBJ2-5; 7 positions match TRBD1. The CDR3 sequence is 15 residues long. V lost 3 bases to trimming and J lost 1 base; unmatched junction nucleotides: 5. Germline V gene lookup returns CDR1 SGHVS and CDR2 FQNEAQ. The CDR3 DNA reads TGTGCCAGCAGCTTGTTTAGGGGGCCCCAAGAGACCCAGTACTTC. This encodes CASSLFRGPQETQYF.

This chain uses TRBV2 with TRBJ1-1, with 9 bases that match TRBD1. The CDR3 totals 18 residues. Germline loops: CDR1 SNHLY, CDR2 FYNNEI. The J segment lost 1 base and the V segment lost 8 bases, leaving 17 bases of the junction unmatched. Here the CDR3 reads CASGARTGAPLQNTEAFF. In DNA, the CDR3 is TGTGCCAGCGGAGCCCGGACAGGGGCGCCCCTTCAGAACACTGAAGCTTTCTTT. The full variable domain, in which reference TRBV2 and TRBJ1-1 provide the parts outside the CDR3, is EPEVTQTPSHQVTQMGQEVILRCVPISNHLYFYWYRQILGQKVEFLVSFYNNEISEKSEIFDDQFSVERPDGSNFTLKIRSTKLEDSAMYFCASGARTGAPLQNTEAFFGQGTRLTVV.

Note on this clone: It may be a read error: a sequence one base away is much more abundant. The same CDR3 is also encoded by other DNA sequences in this sample. The V gene is TRBV19, the J gene TRBJ2-7; 7 bases fit TRBD1. The CDR3 is made up of 14 amino acids. Germline assignment: CDR1 LNHDA and CDR2 SQIVND (reference sequence). CDR3 nucleotides: TGTGCCAGTAGTAGAGGGGACAGTAGCCCTGAGCAATACTTC. It yields the protein CASSRGDSSPEQYF.

This clone has just one count. The V and J genes are TRBV27 and TRBJ1-4; possible D gene TRBD1, 5 bases. V lost 5 bases to trimming and J lost 4 bases, with 17 bases between them. The CDR3 extends over 16 amino acids. From germline, CDR1 is MNHEY and CDR2 SMNVEV (reference sequence). For the CDR3, the DNA is TGTGCCAGCAGTGCCACCCGGGGGGGATTTAATGAAAAACTGTTTTTT. This encodes CASSATRGGFNEKLFF. Full variable domain (remainder filled in from reference TRBV27 and TRBJ1-4): EAQVTQNPRYLITVTGKKLTVTCSQNMNHEYMSWYRQDPGLGLRQIYYSMNVEVTDKGDVPEGYKVSRKEKRNFPLILESPSPNQTSLYFCASSATRGGFNEKLFFGSGTQLSVL.